Listed below are T cell receptor beta chains from one sample, sequenced in a study of human T cells and chemical hapten exposure. Each CDR3 protein is one row after TCRdb ran MiXCR on the RACE reads. Of approximately 52,000 distinct CDR3 sequences listed, roughly a tenth are singletons. Sequencing used whole blood, obtained in connection with sensitization to the hapten diphenylcyclopropenone (DPC). The receptor source for this set is a woman aged 40 to 49 with alopecia areata. Some clones in this sample may be carry-over from other donors' samples. Each CDR3 is given with its conserved first and last residue. The order of the fields is J gene, V gene, CDR3 protein.

j_call: TRBJ1-1; v_call: TRBV11-2; cdr3_aa: CASSSYGRLNTEAFF
j_call: TRBJ2-6; v_call: TRBV29-1; cdr3_aa: CSVRTPGANVLTF
j_call: TRBJ2-5; v_call: TRBV29-1; cdr3_aa: CSVEVRQKETQYF
j_call: TRBJ1-6; v_call: TRBV6-5; cdr3_aa: CASSRTARSAYNSPLHF
j_call: TRBJ2-1; v_call: TRBV5-1; cdr3_aa: CASTRTDNEQFF
j_call: TRBJ2-7; v_call: TRBV27; cdr3_aa: CASSPGTGGYEQYF
j_call: TRBJ2-7; v_call: TRBV29-1; cdr3_aa: CSVELGGHEQYF
j_call: TRBJ2-1; v_call: TRBV11-2; cdr3_aa: CASTYLDEQFF
j_call: TRBJ2-4; v_call: TRBV5-1; cdr3_aa: CASSLDNRGLRYF
j_call: TRBJ2-7; v_call: TRBV5-1; cdr3_aa: CASSLGGTVTYEQYF
j_call: TRBJ2-7; v_call: TRBV6-5; cdr3_aa: CASSYSRGDEQYF
j_call: TRBJ1-5; v_call: TRBV27; cdr3_aa: CASSFHGQPQHF
j_call: TRBJ2-7; v_call: TRBV29-1; cdr3_aa: CSVEGDNYYEQYF
j_call: TRBJ1-6; v_call: TRBV5-4; cdr3_aa: CASSLRGQRSNSPLHF
j_call: TRBJ1-1; v_call: TRBV4-3; cdr3_aa: CASSQDPRGRKAFF
j_call: TRBJ2-4; v_call: TRBV19; cdr3_aa: CASSFDRALAKNIQYF
j_call: TRBJ1-1; v_call: TRBV10-3; cdr3_aa: CAISEIGGNSGTEAFF
j_call: TRBJ2-7; v_call: TRBV12-3/TRBV12-4; cdr3_aa: CASSLSGGEQYF
j_call: TRBJ2-3; v_call: TRBV7-8; cdr3_aa: CASSLVTSGYTDTQYF
j_call: TRBJ1-2; v_call: TRBV4-1; cdr3_aa: CASSQGGNRVGLDYGYTF
j_call: TRBJ1-6; v_call: TRBV7-2; cdr3_aa: CASSLTSMANSPLHF
j_call: TRBJ2-7; v_call: TRBV5-8; cdr3_aa: CASSFSGRVYEQYF
j_call: TRBJ1-6; v_call: TRBV27; cdr3_aa: CASRGEGRSYNSPLHF
j_call: TRBJ2-2; v_call: TRBV4-1; cdr3_aa: CASSLTTGGTGELFF
j_call: TRBJ2-3; v_call: TRBV4-1; cdr3_aa: CASSQIGTSGGIDTQYF
j_call: TRBJ2-1; v_call: TRBV7-9; cdr3_aa: CASSRPGPSSYNEQFF
j_call: TRBJ1-1; v_call: TRBV7-9; cdr3_aa: CASSPGQGVREAFF
j_call: TRBJ2-7; v_call: TRBV2; cdr3_aa: CASSVGPYEQYF
j_call: TRBJ2-5; v_call: TRBV29-1; cdr3_aa: CSVATGQETQYF
j_call: TRBJ2-7; v_call: TRBV4-1; cdr3_aa: CASSQVPGSPYEQYF
j_call: TRBJ1-4; v_call: TRBV20-1; cdr3_aa: CSALSTGTDQPGKLFF
j_call: TRBJ1-5; v_call: TRBV7-6; cdr3_aa: CASSSLSGEGQPQHF
j_call: TRBJ1-2; v_call: TRBV10-3; cdr3_aa: CAISAGTGGGFYGYTF
j_call: TRBJ2-3; v_call: TRBV5-1; cdr3_aa: CASSLISADVGTDTQYF
j_call: TRBJ2-7; v_call: TRBV18; cdr3_aa: CASSPPLHGGDSYEQYF
j_call: TRBJ2-2; v_call: TRBV9; cdr3_aa: CASSVVGPGELFF
j_call: TRBJ1-5; v_call: TRBV2; cdr3_aa: CASSSDRAVNQPQHF
j_call: TRBJ2-7; v_call: TRBV5-5; cdr3_aa: CASSLSPGASEQYF
j_call: TRBJ2-3; v_call: TRBV27; cdr3_aa: CASSSHRVTSTDTQYF
j_call: TRBJ1-1; v_call: TRBV9; cdr3_aa: CASTQTGKMNTEAFF
j_call: TRBJ2-5; v_call: TRBV6-5; cdr3_aa: CASSPAGASPTQYF
j_call: TRBJ2-5; v_call: TRBV14; cdr3_aa: CASSQGSGAPAF
j_call: TRBJ1-2; v_call: TRBV9; cdr3_aa: CASSVVRDRNTYGYTF
j_call: TRBJ2-3; v_call: TRBV5-1; cdr3_aa: CASSQGVSTDTQYF
j_call: TRBJ2-1; v_call: TRBV14; cdr3_aa: CASSQWTGQNEQFF
j_call: TRBJ2-2; v_call: TRBV12-3/TRBV12-4; cdr3_aa: CASSLARGPRNTGELFF
j_call: TRBJ2-7; v_call: TRBV7-6; cdr3_aa: CASSYATGIYEQYF
j_call: TRBJ1-6; v_call: TRBV7-9; cdr3_aa: CASSLGTSKDYNSPLHF
j_call: TRBJ1-2; v_call: TRBV18; cdr3_aa: CASSPVSSSPGDGYTF
j_call: TRBJ2-7; v_call: TRBV28; cdr3_aa: CASSPSGTGVDEQYF
j_call: TRBJ1-2; v_call: TRBV7-2; cdr3_aa: CASSQGTHYGYTF
j_call: TRBJ2-1; v_call: TRBV4-2; cdr3_aa: CASSQGRGFNEQFF
j_call: TRBJ1-2; v_call: TRBV10-3; cdr3_aa: CAIRPGRGDYGYTF
j_call: TRBJ1-1; v_call: TRBV5-1; cdr3_aa: CASSLPGRGLLAFF